This T cell receptor beta chain is drawn from a study of vaccination effects on CD4 cells after COVID-19. Study-wide context: Everyone in the study got two shots of either the BNT162b2 or mRNA-1273 vaccine. Study results and limitations: Long after vaccination, the clones induced by infection and by vaccine shrank markedly in size. The study got few convalescent patients and did not collect any early post-infection timepoints.

Points on this clone: Its specificity is not known.

With the ViraFEST assay, the study expanded antigen-specific CD4+ T cells using viral peptide pools, then sequenced them. The culture ran for around ten days before CD4+ T cells were isolated. The vaccine recipients had no prior SARS-CoV-2 infection, with negative nucleocapsid antibodies. From germline, CDR1 is MNHNY and CDR2 SVGAGI (reference sequence). V shed 4 bases, J shed 3 bases, and the junction held 1 base outside the gene matches. CDR3 length: 13 amino acids. The method was immunoSEQ multiplex PCR; TCRdb's version includes in-frame clones alone and lacks a portion of them. Among some 68,000 clones, 60% to 80% were seen once, and the ten largest hold around 3.8%.

This chain links TRBV6-6 with TRBJ2-5; TRBD1 matches at 8 bases. Material: CD4+ T cells from PBMCs cultured with HCoV-OC43 spike peptides, obtained before COVID-19 vaccination. The sample's subset: HCoV-OC43 spike overlapping peptide pool stimulation. This TCR derives from a human donor who received a COVID-19 vaccine. The CDR3 sequence is CASSWTGKETQYF. CDR3 nucleotides: TGTGCCAGCAGTTGGACAGGGAAAGAGACCCAGTACTTC.